Listed below are T cell receptor beta chains from one sample, sequenced in a study of T-cell memory formation after mild COVID-19. TCRdb reprocessed the 5' RACE reads with MiXCR, giving one entry per CDR3 protein. The table has more than 150,000 distinct CDR3 sequences, less than 20% seen once. The sample taken for sequencing was PBMCs or a T cell subset sorted from them (not recorded which). The origin of the receptors is a man aged 18 to 30 who had mild COVID-19 (a few samples of this study predate the infection). Cell type and time point are not known. Both conserved end residues are part of each CDR3. Each record gives: V gene, J gene, D gene, clone size, CDR3 DNA, CDR3 protein. The D gene is left open where the match is weak. The listing skips clone size in some rows; elsewhere it reads once, few, many or a size class.

TRBV28,TRBJ1-1,TRBD1,many,TGTGCCAGCAGCTTGGGGACAGCGAACACTGAAGCTTTCTTT,CASSLGTANTEAFF
TRBV7-8,TRBJ1-4,-,-,TGTGCCAGCAGCCGGGGGTGGGGGACGGTTAATGAAAAACTGTTTTTT,CASSRGWGTVNEKLFF
TRBV6-1,TRBJ2-2,-,few,TGTGCCGGTGGGCAGGACTCGAACACCGGGGAGCTGTTTTTT,CAGGQDSNTGELFF
TRBV27,TRBJ1-6,TRBD1,-,TGCACCAGCAGTCGCACGACAGGGCAGAGTAATTCACCCCTCCACTTT,CTSSRTTGQSNSPLHF
TRBV6-2/TRBV6-3,TRBJ1-1,-,few,TGTGCCAGCAGTTTCCCCGGGCTCAGGGGTGAAGCTTTCTTT,CASSFPGLRGEAFF
TRBV29-1,TRBJ2-3,-,-,TGCAGCGTTGAAGGCAGCACAGATACGCAGTATTTT,CSVEGSTDTQYF
TRBV5-1,TRBJ2-1,-,-,TGCGCCAGCAGCTTGGAGTCATCGATCCCCTACAATGAGCAGTTCTTC,CASSLESSIPYNEQFF
TRBV6-5,TRBJ2-2,-,few,TGTGCTTCGAAACCAGGTGCCAACACCGGGGAGCTGTTTTTT,CASKPGANTGELFF
TRBV20-1,TRBJ2-3,TRBD2,few,TGCAGTGCTATCCTACTAGCGGGGGGTACGGATACGCAGTATTTT,CSAILLAGGTDTQYF
TRBV5-1,TRBJ2-6,-,few,TGCGCCAGCAGCTTGGGCAGCCTTTCCTCCAACGTCCTGACTTTC,CASSLGSLSSNVLTF
TRBV5-4,TRBJ2-7,TRBD1,-,TGTGCCAGTCCAACAGGGGGGCGAATCTACGAGCAGTACTTC,CASPTGGRIYEQYF
TRBV6-2/TRBV6-3,TRBJ2-1,-,-,TGTGCCAGCAGTTACCTGGCGGGGCGGCATGAGCAGTTCTTC,CASSYLAGRHEQFF
TRBV20-1,TRBJ2-3,-,-,TGCAGCGGTCTCGGGACCCAGAGGGCAGATACGCAGTATTTT,CSGLGTQRADTQYF
TRBV5-1,TRBJ2-2,-,-,TGCGCCAGCAGCTTGGTGGTAGGAACCAACACCGGGGAGCTGTTTTTT,CASSLVVGTNTGELFF
TRBV7-2,TRBJ2-1,-,-,TGTGCCAGCAGCCGCGGGGGCGGGAAATACAATGAGCAGTTCTTC,CASSRGGGKYNEQFF
TRBV12-3/TRBV12-4,TRBJ1-2,-,few,TGTGCCAGCAGCCCTCTCTCCTATGGCTACACCTTC,CASSPLSYGYTF